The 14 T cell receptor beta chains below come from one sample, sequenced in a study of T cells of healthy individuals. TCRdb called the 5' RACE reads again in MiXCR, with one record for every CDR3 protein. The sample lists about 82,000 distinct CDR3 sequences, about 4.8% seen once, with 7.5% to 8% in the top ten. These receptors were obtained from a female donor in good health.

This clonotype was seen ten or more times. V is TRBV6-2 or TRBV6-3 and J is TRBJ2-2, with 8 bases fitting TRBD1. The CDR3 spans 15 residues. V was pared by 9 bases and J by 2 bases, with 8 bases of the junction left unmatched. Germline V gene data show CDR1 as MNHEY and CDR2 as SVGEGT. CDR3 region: CASSATGANTGELFF. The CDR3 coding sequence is TGTGCCAGTTCCGCGACAGGGGCAAACACCGGGGAGCTGTTTTTT.

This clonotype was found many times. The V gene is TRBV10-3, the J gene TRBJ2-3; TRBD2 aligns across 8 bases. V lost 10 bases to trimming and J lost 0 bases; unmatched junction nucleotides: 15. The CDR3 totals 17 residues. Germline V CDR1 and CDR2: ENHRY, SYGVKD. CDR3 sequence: CATSPSGSGISTDTQYF. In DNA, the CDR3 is TGTGCCACCTCACCCAGCGGGAGTGGGATTAGCACAGATACGCAGTATTTT.

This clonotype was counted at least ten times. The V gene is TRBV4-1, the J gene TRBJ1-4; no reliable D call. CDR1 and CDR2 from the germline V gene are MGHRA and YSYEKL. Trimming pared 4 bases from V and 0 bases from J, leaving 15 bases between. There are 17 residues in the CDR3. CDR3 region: CASSPRSEGATNEKLFF. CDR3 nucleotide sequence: TGCGCCAGCAGCCCTCGAAGTGAGGGTGCAACTAATGAAAAACTGTTTTTT.

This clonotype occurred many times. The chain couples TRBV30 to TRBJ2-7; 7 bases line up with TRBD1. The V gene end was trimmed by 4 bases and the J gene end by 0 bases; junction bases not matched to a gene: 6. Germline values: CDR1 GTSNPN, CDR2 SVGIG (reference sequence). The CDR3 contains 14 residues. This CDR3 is CAWKGQLSSYEQYF. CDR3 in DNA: TGTGCCTGGAAGGGACAGCTGAGCTCCTACGAGCAGTACTTC.

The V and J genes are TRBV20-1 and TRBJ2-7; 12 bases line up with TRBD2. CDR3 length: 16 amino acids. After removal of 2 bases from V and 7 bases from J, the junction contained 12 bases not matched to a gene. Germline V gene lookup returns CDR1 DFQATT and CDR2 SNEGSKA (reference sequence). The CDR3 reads CSARILTSGRGGEQYF. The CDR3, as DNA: TGCAGTGCTAGAATTCTGACTAGCGGGAGAGGGGGAGAGCAGTACTTC.

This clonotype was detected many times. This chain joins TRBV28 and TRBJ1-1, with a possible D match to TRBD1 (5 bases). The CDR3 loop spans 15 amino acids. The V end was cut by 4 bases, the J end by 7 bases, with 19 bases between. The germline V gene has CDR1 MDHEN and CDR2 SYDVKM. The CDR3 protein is CASSSPPGRGHEAFF. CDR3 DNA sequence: TGTGCCAGCAGTTCCCCCCCAGGGAGGGGCCATGAAGCTTTCTTT.

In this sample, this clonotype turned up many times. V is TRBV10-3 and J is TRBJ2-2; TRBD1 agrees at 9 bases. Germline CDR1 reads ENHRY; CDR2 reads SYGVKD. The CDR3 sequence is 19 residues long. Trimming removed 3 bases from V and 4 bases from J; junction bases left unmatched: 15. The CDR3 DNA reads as TGTGCCATCAGTGAACCCGCCAGCGGACAGGGGAGGGTCACCGGGGAGCTGTTTTTT. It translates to CAISEPASGQGRVTGELFF.

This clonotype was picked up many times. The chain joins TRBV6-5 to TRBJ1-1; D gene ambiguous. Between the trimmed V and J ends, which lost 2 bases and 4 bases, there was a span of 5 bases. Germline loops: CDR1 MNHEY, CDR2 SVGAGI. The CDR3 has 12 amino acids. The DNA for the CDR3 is TGTGCCAGCAGTTACATGGGCACTGAAGCTTTCTTT. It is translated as CASSYMGTEAFF.

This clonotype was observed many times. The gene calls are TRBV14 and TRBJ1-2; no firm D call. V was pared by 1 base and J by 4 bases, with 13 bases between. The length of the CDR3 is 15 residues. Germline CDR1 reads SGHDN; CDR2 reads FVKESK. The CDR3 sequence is CASSQGHPGTYGYTF. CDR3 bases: TGTGCCAGCAGCCAAGGGCATCCGGGCACCTATGGCTACACCTTC. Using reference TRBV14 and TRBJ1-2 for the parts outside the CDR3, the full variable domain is EAGVTQFPSHSVIEKGQTVTLRCDPISGHDNLYWYRRVMGKEIKFLLHFVKESKQDESGMPNNRFLAERTGGTYSTLKVQPAELEDSGVYFCASSQGHPGTYGYTFGSGTRLTVV.

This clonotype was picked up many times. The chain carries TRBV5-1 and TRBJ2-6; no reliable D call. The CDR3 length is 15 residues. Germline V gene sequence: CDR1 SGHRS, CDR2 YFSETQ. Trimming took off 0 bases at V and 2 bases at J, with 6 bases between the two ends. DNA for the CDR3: TGCGCCAGCAGCTTGGATGGGGCTGGGGCCAACGTCCTGACTTTC. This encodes CASSLDGAGANVLTF.

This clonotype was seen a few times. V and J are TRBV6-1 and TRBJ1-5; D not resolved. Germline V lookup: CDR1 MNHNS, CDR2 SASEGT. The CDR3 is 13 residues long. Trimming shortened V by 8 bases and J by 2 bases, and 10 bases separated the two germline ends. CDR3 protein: CASEAVGNQPQHF. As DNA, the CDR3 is TGTGCCAGCGAGGCCGTCGGCAATCAGCCCCAGCATTTT.

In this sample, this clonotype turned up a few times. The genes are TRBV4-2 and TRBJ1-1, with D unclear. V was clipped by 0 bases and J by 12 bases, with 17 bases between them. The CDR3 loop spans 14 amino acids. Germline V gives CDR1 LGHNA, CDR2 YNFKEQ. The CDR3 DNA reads TGTGCCAGCAGCCAAGATCCGGATGGCGAGGGAACTTTCTTT. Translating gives CASSQDPDGEGTFF.

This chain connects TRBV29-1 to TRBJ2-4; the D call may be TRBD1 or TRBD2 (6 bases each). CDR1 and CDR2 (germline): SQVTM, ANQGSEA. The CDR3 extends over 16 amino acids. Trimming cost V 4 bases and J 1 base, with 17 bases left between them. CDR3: CSVARGGRGAKNIQYF. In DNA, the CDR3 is TGCAGCGTTGCTAGAGGGGGGAGAGGGGCCAAAAACATTCAGTACTTC. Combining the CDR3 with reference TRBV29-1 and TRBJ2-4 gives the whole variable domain SAVISQKPSRDICQRGTSLTIQCQVDSQVTMMFWYRQQPGQSLTLIATANQGSEATYESGFVIDKFPISRPNLTFSTLTVSNMSPEDSSIYLCSVARGGRGAKNIQYFGAGTRLSVL.

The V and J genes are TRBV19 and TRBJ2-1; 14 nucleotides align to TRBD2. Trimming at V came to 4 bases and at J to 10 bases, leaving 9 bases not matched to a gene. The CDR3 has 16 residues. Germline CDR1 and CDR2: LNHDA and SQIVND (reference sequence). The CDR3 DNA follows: TGTGCCAGTAGTACCATTAGACTAGCGGGAGGGAACGAGCAGTTCTTC. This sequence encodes CASSTIRLAGGNEQFF.